Listed below are T cell receptor beta chains from one sample, sequenced in a study of beta chain features in type 1 diabetes. Method: immunoSEQ multiplex PCR; TCRdb's copy keeps in-frame clones and lacks some. The table lists some 230,000 clones, more than 9% of them singletons. Sequencing input: naive CD4+ T cells from blood. The source of these receptors is a woman under 30 in good health. Each CDR3 is given with its conserved first and last residue. The order of the fields is J gene, D gene, V gene, clone size, CDR3 protein, CDR3 DNA. D genes are given only for firm matches. Only part of the rows carry a size: once, few, many, or a class if the clone is expanded.

>TRBJ2-1|NA|TRBV7-9|few
CASSSGIRNEQFF
TGTGCCAGCAGCTCAGGGATAAGGAATGAGCAGTTCTTC
>TRBJ2-7|NA|TRBV6-6|NA
CASSSPSRGRSYEQYF
TGTGCCAGCAGTTCCCCTTCCCGAGGGCGCTCCTACGAGCAGTACTTC
>TRBJ2-7|TRBD1|TRBV6-6|NA
CASSSGQGGQYF
TGTGCCAGCAGTTCCGGACAGGGCGGGCAGTACTTC
>TRBJ2-5|TRBD1|TRBV30|few
CAWSKAGGIETQYF
TGTGCCTGGAGTAAGGCAGGGGGCATAGAGACCCAGTACTTC
>TRBJ2-7|NA|TRBV9|NA
CASSMGTDTWRVAYEQYF
TGTGCCAGCAGTATGGGGACAGATACCTGGAGGGTAGCCTACGAGCAGTACTTC
>TRBJ2-2|NA|TRBV28|NA
CASSLGQNTGELFF
TGTGCCAGCAGTTTGGGACAGAACACCGGGGAGCTGTTTTTT
>TRBJ2-1|NA|TRBV30|few
CAWSVRGGAKWNEQFF
TGTGCCTGGAGTGTACGAGGGGGGGCGAAGTGGAATGAGCAGTTCTTC
>TRBJ2-7|NA|TRBV5-4|NA
CASSAPGHLTYEQYF
TGTGCCAGCAGCGCACCGGGACACCTAACCTACGAGCAGTACTTC
>TRBJ2-1|NA|TRBV5-6|NA
CASSPLQNNEQFF
TGTGCCAGCAGCCCACTCCAAAACAATGAGCAGTTCTTC
>TRBJ2-5|NA|TRBV9|NA
CASSVIGQGGETQYF
TGTGCCAGCAGCGTAATAGGGCAGGGGGGAGAGACCCAGTACTTC
>TRBJ2-3|TRBD2|TRBV18|many
CASSPLPASGATDTQYF
TGTGCCAGCTCACCACTCCCCGCTAGCGGGGCGACAGATACGCAGTATTTT
>TRBJ2-5|TRBD2|TRBV14|few
CASSQVLLAGTPTQYF
TGTGCCAGCAGCCAAGTATTACTAGCGGGCACCCCGACCCAGTACTTC
>TRBJ2-2|NA|TRBV9|NA
CASSVIAGNTGELFF
TGTGCCAGCAGCGTGATCGCGGGGAACACCGGGGAGCTGTTTTTT
>TRBJ1-1|NA|TRBV30|NA
CACKSVGSGLPFF
TGTGCCTGTAAGAGCGTGGGATCGGGGTTACCTTTCTTT
>TRBJ2-3|TRBD2|TRBV20-1|NA
CSATLAGTQYF
TGCAGTGCCACGCTAGCGGGTACGCAGTATTTT
>TRBJ2-7|TRBD1|TRBV7-9|few
CASSPSLGTVSSYEQYF
TGTGCCAGCAGCCCTAGCCTTGGGACAGTGAGCTCCTACGAGCAGTACTTC
>TRBJ1-1|NA|TRBV28|NA
CASSSPGARTEAFF
TGTGCCAGCAGTTCCCCAGGGGCACGCACTGAAGCTTTCTTT
>TRBJ1-5|TRBD1|TRBV7-9|NA
CASSLGDRGSQPQHF
TGTGCCAGCAGCTTGGGTGACAGGGGCTCACAGCCCCAGCATTTT
>TRBJ1-5|NA|TRBV30|few
CAWSSGARQPQHF
TGTGCCTGGAGCAGCGGCGCGCGACAGCCCCAGCATTTT
>TRBJ2-2|NA|TRBV7-8|NA
CASSVDGTGELFF
TGTGCCAGCAGCGTAGACGGCACCGGGGAGCTGTTTTTT
>TRBJ1-1|NA|TRBV5-1|NA
CASSLEGQTEAFF
TGCGCCAGCAGCTTGGAAGGACAAACTGAAGCTTTCTTT
>TRBJ1-2|NA|TRBV28|few
CASTAAGHNYGYTF
TGTGCCAGCACCGCCGCAGGGCATAACTATGGCTACACCTTC
>TRBJ2-3|NA|TRBV25-1|few
CASSEFKRGTDTQYF
TGTGCCAGCAGTGAATTTAAGCGGGGCACAGATACGCAGTATTTT
>TRBJ2-3|TRBD2|TRBV5-4|NA
CASSSPGLTGDTQYF
TGTGCCAGCAGCTCACCGGGACTAACGGGAGATACGCAGTATTTT
>TRBJ1-4|NA|TRBV30|few
CAWSVRGGDEKLFF
TGTGCCTGGAGTGTACGGGGGGGGGATGAAAAACTGTTTTTT
>TRBJ2-7|TRBD1|TRBV25-1|few
CASRGTGSSYEQYF
TGTGCCAGCAGGGGGACAGGGAGCTCCTACGAGCAGTACTTC
>TRBJ2-7|TRBD1|TRBV14|few
CASSVQGAFTYEQYF
TGTGCCAGCAGCGTACAGGGGGCTTTTACCTACGAGCAGTACTTC
>TRBJ2-7|TRBD2|TRBV19|few
CASSPGSGGPYEQYF
TGTGCCAGTAGTCCAGGGAGCGGGGGTCCCTACGAGCAGTACTTC
>TRBJ1-5|TRBD1|TRBV7-9|NA
CASSSGGGASQPQHF
TGTGCCAGCAGCTCGGGAGGGGGCGCGAGTCAGCCCCAGCATTTT
>TRBJ2-3|TRBD2|TRBV7-3|few
CASSPGLAGTADTQYF
TGTGCCAGCAGCCCAGGACTAGCGGGGACGGCAGATACGCAGTATTTT
>TRBJ1-1|NA|TRBV5-4|NA
CASSPQTGYSTEAFF
TGTGCCAGCAGCCCCCAGACAGGATATAGCACTGAAGCTTTCTTT
>TRBJ2-3|NA|TRBV5-1|few
CASSLAGQLTDTQYF
TGCGCCAGCAGCTTGGCTGGACAGCTCACAGATACGCAGTATTTT
>TRBJ2-3|NA|TRBV7-9|NA
CASSGQRAADTQYF
TGTGCCAGCAGCGGTCAGCGGGCGGCGGATACGCAGTATTTT
>TRBJ1-5|TRBD1|TRBV9|few
CASSPRTGDNQPQHF
TGTGCCAGCAGCCCCCGGACAGGGGACAATCAGCCCCAGCATTTT
>TRBJ1-2|NA|TRBV4-1|NA
CASSQKGGTEGYTF
TGCGCCAGCAGCCAAAAAGGTGGCACGGAGGGCTACACCTTC
>TRBJ1-5|TRBD1|TRBV10-2|few
CASSLRQGIGGQPQHF
TGCGCCAGCAGTTTGCGACAGGGAATCGGCGGTCAGCCCCAGCATTTT
>TRBJ2-5|NA|TRBV27|NA
CASRRAGRGDQETQYF
TGTGCCAGCAGAAGGGCCGGCAGGGGGGATCAAGAGACCCAGTACTTC
>TRBJ1-2|TRBD1|TRBV5-6|few
CASSLGQGTSGYTF
TGTGCCAGCAGCTTGGGACAGGGAACGAGCGGCTACACCTTC
>TRBJ2-2|NA|TRBV5-4|few
CASSLGQVQAGELFF
TGTGCCAGCAGCTTGGGACAGGTGCAAGCCGGGGAGCTGTTTTTT
>TRBJ2-5|TRBD2|TRBV5-1|NA
CASSPGLAGGSQETQYF
TGCGCCAGCAGCCCGGGACTAGCGGGAGGATCCCAAGAGACCCAGTACTTC
>TRBJ1-5|NA|TRBV15|NA
CATSRDRPRSNQPQHF
TGTGCCACCAGCAGAGATCGTCCACGGAGCAATCAGCCCCAGCATTTT
>TRBJ2-7|TRBD1|TRBV6-5|few
CASGTGPSYEQYF
TGTGCCAGCGGGACAGGGCCATCCTACGAGCAGTACTTC
>TRBJ2-3|NA|TRBV6-6|NA
CASGGFRDTQYF
TGTGCCAGCGGGGGGTTCCGAGATACGCAGTATTTT
>TRBJ2-1|TRBD2|TRBV7-7|NA
CASSLAGTSSILFF
TGTGCCAGCAGCTTAGCCGGGACTAGCTCAATTCTATTCTTC